A selection of T cell receptor beta chains follows, all from one sample in a study of CD8 T cells in Susac syndrome. TCRdb itself ran the immunoSEQ multiplex PCR reads through MiXCR, one entry per CDR3 protein. The table includes about 150,000 distinct CDR3 sequences, over 95% detected once. The sample taken for sequencing was CD8+ T cells from PBMCs. The receptor set was obtained from a human donor with multiple sclerosis. CDR3s include the opening cysteine and the closing phenylalanine or tryptophan. D genes are given only for firm matches.

D | J | V | CDR3 | DNA
NA | TRBJ1-6 | TRBV19 | CASSHHREHNSPLHF | TGTGCCAGTAGCCACCACAGGGAACACAATTCACCCCTCCACTTT
NA | TRBJ2-1 | TRBV3-1 | CASSQDVGSSYNEQFF | TGTGCCAGCAGCCAAGATGTGGGGAGCTCCTACAATGAGCAGTTCTTC
NA | TRBJ2-5 | TRBV5-1 | CASIPTGRDKGWETQYF | TGCGCCAGCATCCCCACCGGCCGGGACAAGGGTTGGGAGACCCAGTACTTC
NA | TRBJ2-3 | TRBV29-1 | CSVEDSGVWEDTQYF | TGCAGCGTTGAAGATTCAGGGGTTTGGGAAGATACGCAGTATTTT
NA | TRBJ2-3 | TRBV29-1 | CSVKGGTQYF | TGCAGCGTTAAGGGGGGTACGCAGTATTTT
TRBD1 | TRBJ2-7 | TRBV30 | CAWSVPTGATPWEQYF | TGTGCCTGGAGTGTACCCACAGGGGCCACGCCGTGGGAGCAGTACTTC
NA | TRBJ1-4 | TRBV12-3/TRBV12-4 | CASRTGYEKLFF | TGTGCCAGCAGGACCGGCTATGAAAAACTGTTTTTT
TRBD2 | TRBJ2-1 | TRBV2 | CASSAERGNSYNEQFF | TGTGCCAGCAGTGCTGAGCGGGGAAACTCCTACAATGAGCAGTTCTTC
NA | TRBJ1-1 | TRBV4-1 | CASSQDSSTEAFF | TGCGCCAGCAGCCAAGACTCCAGCACTGAAGCTTTCTTT
NA | TRBJ1-6 | TRBV13 | CASSFTQDGGPYNSPLHF | TGTGCCAGCAGCTTCACACAGGACGGCGGGCCCTATAATTCACCCCTCCACTTT
NA | TRBJ2-3 | TRBV27 | CASSFEVSGDTQYF | TGTGCCAGCAGTTTCGAGGTTAGCGGAGATACGCAGTATTTT
NA | TRBJ1-1 | TRBV14 | CASSEVGTEAFF | TGTGCCAGCAGCGAGGTGGGCACTGAAGCTTTCTTT
NA | TRBJ1-5 | TRBV7-9 | CASSPTPGQPQHF | TGTGCCAGCAGCCCGACCCCGGGCCAGCCCCAGCATTTT
NA | TRBJ2-3 | TRBV23-1 | CASSPPVPDTQYF | TGCGCCAGCAGTCCTCCGGTACCAGATACGCAGTATTTT
TRBD1 | TRBJ2-1 | TRBV7-6 | CASSHRPGTGAMFAYNEQFF | TGTGCCAGCAGCCACCGTCCGGGGACAGGGGCTATGTTCGCCTACAATGAGCAGTTCTTC
NA | TRBJ2-1 | TRBV30 | CAWSPGGDSEQFF | TGTGCCTGGAGTCCCGGGGGGGACAGTGAGCAGTTCTTC
NA | TRBJ1-6 | TRBV7-6 | CASSSTGYSPLHF | TGTGCCAGCAGCTCCACCGGATATTCACCCCTCCACTTT
NA | TRBJ2-7 | TRBV7-2 | CASSLVAESYEQYF | TGTGCCAGCAGCTTAGTAGCAGAGTCCTACGAGCAGTACTTC